Listed below are T cell receptor beta chains from one sample, sequenced in a study of cytomegalovirus exposure and HLA in healthy donors. Sequencing was performed with immunoSEQ multiplex PCR; in TCRdb, only in-frame clones are kept and a portion is missing. Among roughly 180,000 clones listed, approximately 84% were seen once. The specimen was PBMCs. The receptors shown here come from a man aged 30-40 years in good health and CMV-seronegative. Both conserved end residues are part of each CDR3. The order of the fields is V gene, J gene, D gene, clone size, CDR3 protein, CDR3 DNA. A D gene is named only where the DNA matches it firmly. Size tells how often a clone was seen (once, few, many) or the class of an expanded clone, and some rows leave it out.

>TRBV6-5|TRBJ2-5|TRBD2|-
CATLTSGSGETQYF
TGTGCCACCCTGACTAGCGGGAGTGGCGAGACCCAGTACTTC
>TRBV7-9|TRBJ2-5|TRBD1|-
CASSFSDRPRTQYF
TGTGCCAGCAGCTTCTCGGACAGGCCAAGGACCCAGTACTTC
>TRBV19|TRBJ2-5|TRBD2|-
CASSMGLAGAETQYF
TGTGCCAGTAGTATGGGACTAGCGGGAGCAGAGACCCAGTACTTC
>TRBV7-9|TRBJ1-1|-|-
CASRIHRGNTEAFF
TGTGCCAGCAGAATCCATCGAGGTAACACTGAAGCTTTCTTT
>TRBV7-2|TRBJ1-3|-|once
CASSLVEAGDGGNTIYF
TGTGCCAGCAGCTTAGTCGAGGCAGGGGACGGGGGAAACACCATATATTTT
>TRBV4-1|TRBJ2-1|TRBD2|-
CASSQTSVNEQFF
TGCGCCAGCAGTCAAACTAGCGTGAATGAGCAGTTCTTC
>TRBV5-1|TRBJ2-1|-|once
CASSANGQDTNEQFF
TGCGCCAGCAGCGCAAATGGCCAGGACACCAATGAGCAGTTCTTC
>TRBV15|TRBJ2-7|-|-
CATSRDQQGSYEQYF
TGTGCCACCAGCAGAGATCAGCAGGGTTCCTACGAGCAGTACTTC
>TRBV19|TRBJ1-1|-|-
CASSIQGMNTEAFF
TGTGCCAGTAGTATCCAGGGAATGAACACTGAAGCTTTCTTT
>TRBV6-1|TRBJ1-1|-|few
CASSDRVGNTEAFF
TGTGCCAGCAGTGACAGGGTGGGCAACACTGAAGCTTTCTTT
>TRBV18|TRBJ1-4|-|-
CASSPSGGWVEKLFF
TGTGCCAGCTCACCTTCAGGAGGATGGGTTGAAAAACTGTTTTTT
>TRBV9|TRBJ2-7|-|once
CASSVSVSGTPFSYEQYF
TGTGCCAGCAGCGTATCGGTTTCCGGGACACCCTTCTCCTACGAGCAGTACTTC
>TRBV30|TRBJ1-2|-|-
CAWSVPDRLFNYGYTF
TGTGCCTGGAGTGTACCCGACAGACTGTTTAACTATGGCTACACCTTC
>TRBV13|TRBJ2-1|TRBD1|-
CASSSRTGGRDEQFF
TGTGCCAGCAGCTCACGGACAGGGGGCAGGGATGAGCAGTTCTTC
>TRBV15|TRBJ2-2|TRBD2|-
CATSRDWVAGGTGELFF
TGTGCCACCAGCAGAGATTGGGTAGCGGGAGGCACCGGGGAGCTGTTTTTT
>TRBV18|TRBJ1-1|-|-
CASSPTGYDTEAFF
TGTGCCAGCTCCCCTACGGGGTACGACACTGAAGCTTTCTTT
>TRBV30|TRBJ1-5|TRBD1|-
CAWSVRGLNQPQHF
TGTGCCTGGAGTGTAAGGGGGCTGAATCAGCCCCAGCATTTT
>TRBV7-9|TRBJ1-4|-|-
CASSLSAFTATNEKLFF
TGTGCCAGCAGCTTAAGTGCCTTTACTGCAACTAATGAAAAACTGTTTTTT
>TRBV5-8|TRBJ1-5|TRBD1|-
CASRQGATQPQHF
TGTGCCAGCCGACAGGGGGCTACTCAGCCCCAGCATTTT
>TRBV28|TRBJ2-7|-|-
CASSLSGGEYEQYF
TGTGCCAGCAGTTTATCTGGGGGCGAGTACGAGCAGTACTTC
>TRBV30|TRBJ1-2|TRBD1|-
CATDRGYYGYTF
TGTGCCACAGACAGGGGCTACTATGGCTACACCTTC
>TRBV2|TRBJ2-7|-|-
CASSYQGKSYEQYF
TGTGCCAGCAGTTACCAGGGGAAAAGCTACGAGCAGTACTTC
>TRBV27|TRBJ2-3|-|-
CASSTRASTDTQYF
TGTGCCAGCAGTACCAGGGCCTCCACAGATACGCAGTATTTT
>TRBV7-9|TRBJ2-3|TRBD2|-
CASSSLALASGGTDTQYF
TGTGCCAGCAGCTCCTTAGCCCTGGCTAGCGGGGGCACAGATACGCAGTATTTT
>TRBV5-6|TRBJ2-1|-|-
CASRSRGVDEQFF
TGTGCCAGCAGGTCCCGGGGTGTAGATGAGCAGTTCTTC
>TRBV7-8|TRBJ1-5|-|few
CASGGAGNQPQHF
TGTGCCAGCGGGGGGGCCGGCAATCAGCCCCAGCATTTT
>TRBV28|TRBJ2-5|TRBD1|-
CASRNQGVETQYF
TGTGCCAGCAGAAACCAGGGGGTAGAGACCCAGTACTTC
>TRBV11-3|TRBJ2-2|TRBD1|-
CASSSPGQLTGELFF
TGTGCCAGCAGCTCCCCGGGACAGCTCACCGGGGAGCTGTTTTTT
>TRBV18|TRBJ2-1|-|-
CASSPLAPPLQDEQFF
TGTGCCAGCTCTCCCCTAGCGCCCCCTCTACAAGATGAGCAGTTCTTC
>TRBV19|TRBJ1-1|TRBD1|-
CASSIFRGQSTEAFF
TGTGCCAGTAGTATCTTCAGGGGGCAAAGCACTGAAGCTTTCTTT
>TRBV5-8|TRBJ2-7|TRBD2|-
CASSSILAGENQDEQYF
TGTGCCAGCAGCTCCATACTAGCGGGAGAAAATCAGGACGAGCAGTACTTC